A single sample gave rise to the 25 T cell receptor beta chains below, sequenced in a study of T cells in Graves' hyperthyroidism and ophthalmopathy. It was RNA transcripts that yielded the amplified TCR beta CDR3 regions. With the HTBI primer set, the TCR CDR3 went through a first round of RT-PCR. TCRdb passed the multiplex PCR reads through MiXCR, listing each CDR3 protein once. In the table there are approximately 600,000 distinct CDR3 sequences, less than 25% of which are singletons. Sequenced: blood. These receptors were collected from a young man with Graves' ophthalmopathy.

V and J are TRBV9 and TRBJ2-1, with D perhaps TRBD2 (6 bases). From germline, CDR1 is SGDLS and CDR2 YYNGEE. The CDR3 covers 15 residues. The V end was cut by 0 bases, the J end by 4 bases, with 11 bases between. The CDR3 region is CASSVEGGMYNEQFF. The CDR3 bases are TGTGCCAGCAGCGTAGAAGGCGGGATGTACAATGAGCAGTTCTTC. The entire variable domain, with the rest obtained from reference TRBV9 and TRBJ2-1, is as follows: DSGVTQTPKHLITATGQRVTLRCSPRSGDLSVYWYQQSLDQGLQFLIQYYNGEERAKGNILERFSAQQFPDLHSELNLSSLELGDSALYFCASSVEGGMYNEQFFGPGTRLTVL.

Only a few counts were recorded for this clonotype. The chain links TRBV15 to TRBJ2-6; D ambiguous. Germline loops: CDR1 LNHNV, CDR2 YYDKDF (reference sequence). This CDR3 comprises 15 residues. With 3 bases removed from V and 0 bases from J, the gap between germline ends came to 6 bases. The CDR3 bases are TGTGCCACCAGCAGGCAGAGCTCTGGGGCCAACGTCCTGACTTTC. This encodes CATSRQSSGANVLTF.

This sequence joins TRBV20-1 and TRBJ2-7, with D possibly matching TRBD2 (6 bases). The V gene's germline CDR1 is DFQATT and CDR2 SNEGSKA (reference sequence). The CDR3 runs to 12 residues. Trimming took off 5 bases at V and 6 bases at J, with 14 bases between the two ends. CDR3 nucleotide sequence: TGCAGTGCTGGAGGGGCCTCGGGCGAGCAGTACTTC. Its protein product is CSAGGASGEQYF.

This clonotype showed up just a few times. The chain is built from TRBV19 and TRBJ1-2; D unresolved. Germline loops: CDR1 LNHDA, CDR2 SQIVND (reference sequence). The CDR3 covers 14 residues. V was trimmed by 5 bases and J by 0 bases, leaving 10 bases between them. The CDR3 nucleotides read TGTGCCAGTAGTTCAGCTGAACCTAACTATGGCTACACCTTC. This gives the protein CASSSAEPNYGYTF.

Only a few counts were recorded for this clonotype. J is TRBJ2-3 and V is TRBV28, with 12 bases aligning to TRBD2. V lost 8 bases to trimming and J lost 5 bases; unmatched junction nucleotides: 5. This CDR3 region has 14 residues. Germline CDR1 MDHEN, CDR2 SYDVKM. CDR3 in amino acids: CASGLAGSGDTQYF. The CDR3 region has the DNA TGTGCCAGCGGACTAGCGGGAAGTGGAGATACGCAGTATTTT.

The genes are TRBV6-1 and TRBJ2-2; D unresolved. In germline, CDR1 is MNHNS, CDR2 SASEGT. V lost 10 bases to trimming and J lost 0 bases, with 9 bases between them. The CDR3 loop spans 13 amino acids. This CDR3 is CATQPTNTGELFF. CDR3 DNA: TGTGCCACGCAGCCGACGAACACCGGGGAGCTGTTTTTT.

This clonotype was picked up many times. J is TRBJ1-1 and V is TRBV10-3; D possibly corresponds to TRBD1 (6 bases). This CDR3 is built from 13 residues. Trimming removed 2 bases from V and 7 bases from J, with 11 bases in between. Germline assignment: CDR1 ENHRY and CDR2 SYGVKD. In nucleotides, the CDR3 is TGTGCCATCAGTGAGCCCGACAGGAATGAAGCTTTCTTT. Its protein is CAISEPDRNEAFF.

This clonotype was found a few times. The rearrangement uses TRBV6-1 and TRBJ2-1; D possibly corresponds to TRBD1 (5 bases). The V end lost 7 bases, the J end lost 0 bases, and 13 bases lay between the germline ends. This CDR3 is built from 15 residues. The germline V gene has CDR1 MNHNS and CDR2 SASEGT. The CDR3 region has the DNA TGTGCCAGCACCGGTGGGGCCTACTCCTACAATGAGCAGTTCTTC. Protein sequence: CASTGGAYSYNEQFF.

The rearrangement uses TRBV3-1 and TRBJ2-1; 7 positions match TRBD1. The CDR3 spans 14 residues. V lost 3 bases, J lost 4 bases, and 3 bases stayed unmatched. Germline-derived CDR1 and CDR2 are LGHDT and YNNKEL (reference sequence). In nucleotides, the CDR3 is TGTGCCAGCAGCCAGTCGACAGGGTACAATGAGCAGTTCTTC. Its protein is CASSQSTGYNEQFF.

This clonotype has ten or more counts. This chain connects TRBV12-3 or TRBV12-4 to TRBJ1-1; D is ambiguous. Trimming removed 7 bases at V and 6 bases at J, with 18 bases between. CDR3 size: 14 residues. CDR3 protein: CASTPSGGSPEAFF. In DNA form, the CDR3 reads TGTGCCAGCACCCCCTCGGGTGGATCTCCTGAAGCTTTCTTT.

This clonotype was recorded at least ten times. In DNA, the CDR3 is TGTGCCAGCAGCGGAAGTGATGGGGTCCACGAGCAGTACTTC. Translated, it gives CASSGSDGVHEQYF. The genes are TRBV3-1 and TRBJ2-7; no clear D. CDR3 length: 14 amino acids. Trimming shortened V by 5 bases and J by 5 bases, and 16 bases separated the two germline ends. Germline CDR1 and CDR2: LGHDT and YNNKEL (reference sequence).

On this clonotype itself: A much larger clone sits a single nucleotide away, making a read error possible. The rearrangement joins TRBV11-2 to TRBJ2-1; 7 bases map to TRBD1. The germline V gene has CDR1 SGHAT and CDR2 FQNNGV. The junction had 8 bases not matched to a gene; V was cut back by 10 bases and J by 2 bases. This CDR3 region has 14 residues. CDR3 sequence (DNA): TGTGCCACCCTACAGGGGATAGCCTACAATGAGCAGTTCTTC. Translated, it gives CATLQGIAYNEQFF.

This clonotype was counted between two and nine times. CDR3 DNA: TGTGCCAGCAGTTTTTTGGCTAGCGGAACCTACGAGCAGTACTTC. This translates into CASSFLASGTYEQYF. The V and J genes are TRBV28 and TRBJ2-7, with 7 bases matching TRBD2. The CDR3 extends over 15 amino acids. The germline CDR1 and CDR2 sequences are MDHEN and SYDVKM. V lost 3 bases to trimming and J lost 2 bases; unmatched junction nucleotides: 7.

The chain carries TRBV10-2 and TRBJ1-2; 8 bases agree with TRBD1. Trimming at V came to 3 bases and at J to 0 bases, leaving 9 bases not matched to a gene. In germline, CDR1 is WSHSY, CDR2 SAAADI. CDR3 length: 17 residues. The DNA for the CDR3 is TGCGCCAGCAGTGAATCCTTAACAGGGGGTACTAACTATGGCTACACCTTC. This codes for CASSESLTGGTNYGYTF.

This rearrangement joins TRBV7-6 to TRBJ2-2, with TRBD1 identical over 9 bases. Germline trimming cut 2 bases from V and 13 bases from J; bases unmatched to any gene: 17. CDR3 length: 17 residues. Germline V gene data show CDR1 as SGHVS and CDR2 as FNYEAQ. Written as DNA, the CDR3 is TGTGCCAGCAGCTTACGAGGGAGGGACAGGGAACCCTCGGGGCTGTTTTTT. This gives the protein CASSLRGRDREPSGLFF. The entire variable domain, with the rest obtained from reference TRBV7-6 and TRBJ2-2, is as follows: GAGVSQSPRYKVTKRGQDVALRCDPISGHVSLYWYRQALGQGPEFLTYFNYEAQQDKSGLPNDRFSAERPEGSISTLTIQRTEQRDSAMYRCASSLRGRDREPSGLFFGEGSRLTVL.

The sample holds a few counts of this clonotype. This chain links TRBV5-1 with TRBJ2-3; 10 bases fit TRBD2. V lost 5 bases and J lost 3; bases outside the gene matches: 9. The CDR3 runs to 16 residues. CDR1 is SGHRS, CDR2 YFSETQ, per germline. CDR3 protein: CASSLAGEGGTDTQYF. The CDR3 region has the DNA TGCGCCAGCAGTCTAGCGGGAGAAGGTGGGACAGATACGCAGTATTTT.

This clonotype was counted between two and nine times. The chain is built from TRBV9 and TRBJ2-1; TRBD2 matches 10 bases. The V segment lost 3 bases and the J segment 15 bases; nucleotides outside the gene matches: 15. The germline V gene encodes CDR1 SGDLS and CDR2 YYNGEE. The CDR3 totals 15 residues. CDR3 sequence reads: CASSEEREGRARRFF. The CDR3 DNA is TGTGCCAGCAGCGAAGAGCGGGAGGGCCGAGCTAGGCGGTTCTTC.

This chain uses TRBV30 with TRBJ1-1; D gene unclear. V was cut by 0 bases and J by 10 bases, with 24 bases left in between. Germline V lookup: CDR1 GTSNPN, CDR2 SVGIG (reference sequence). CDR3 length: 16 residues. CDR3 coding DNA: TGTGCCTGGAGTGTACCCCACCCACGAGGAGGGCGGAGAGCTTTCTTT. Translation gives CAWSVPHPRGGRRAFF. The full variable domain, completed using reference TRBV30 and TRBJ1-1, is SQTIHQWPATLVQPVGSPLSLECTVEGTSNPNLYWYRQAAGRGLQLLFYSVGIGQISSEVPQNLSASRPQDRQFILSSKKLLLSDSGFYLCAWSVPHPRGGRRAFFGQGTRLTVV.

The V gene is TRBV6-2 or TRBV6-3, the J gene TRBJ2-7; 7 bases align to TRBD1. The junction had 5 bases not matched to a gene; V was cut back by 4 bases and J by 2 bases. The CDR3 spans 14 residues. Germline V gene data show CDR1 as MNHEY and CDR2 as SVGEGT. CDR3 coding DNA: TGTGCCAGCAGTTGGACAGGACGCGCCTACGAGCAGTACTTC. This sequence encodes CASSWTGRAYEQYF.

The V and J genes are TRBV6-5 and TRBJ1-1, with 7 bases fitting TRBD1. CDR3 size: 14 residues. Germline values: CDR1 MNHEY, CDR2 SVGAGI. V was clipped by 0 bases and J by 5 bases; unmatched bases: 3. The CDR3 reads CASSYSDRDTEAFF. The CDR3 DNA is TGTGCCAGCAGTTACTCCGACAGGGATACTGAAGCTTTCTTT.

Ten or more counts support this clonotype. V and J are TRBV10-1 and TRBJ1-1; D is perhaps TRBD1 (5 bases). Trimming took off 6 bases at V and 4 bases at J, with 15 bases between the two ends. CDR3 length: 14 residues. CDR1 is WNHNN and CDR2 is SYGVQD in the germline V gene (reference sequence). DNA of the CDR3: TGCGCCAGCAGCAAAGGACTCGACAGCACTGAAGCTTTCTTT. Protein: CASSKGLDSTEAFF.

V usage is TRBV25-1 and J usage is TRBJ2-2, with D possibly TRBD2 on 6 matching bases. The length of the CDR3 is 15 residues. Germline CDR1 reads MGHDK; CDR2 reads SYGVNS. Trimming cost V 6 bases and J 5 bases, with 16 bases left between them. CDR3 sequence: CASSGTGVGTGELFF. The DNA of the CDR3 is TGTGCCAGCAGCGGCACGGGGGTAGGGACCGGGGAGCTGTTTTTT.

This clonotype came up a few times. The chain links TRBV6-5 to TRBJ2-2; possible D gene TRBD1, 6 bases. CDR1 and CDR2 (germline): MNHEY, SVGAGI. V lost 0 bases and J lost 6, with 11 bases in between. This CDR3 region has 15 residues. This CDR3 is CASSYSGRGAGELFF. The DNA of the CDR3 is TGTGCCAGCAGTTACTCGGGCAGGGGCGCCGGGGAGCTGTTTTTT.

Only a few counts were recorded for this clonotype. The rearrangement links TRBV7-9 to TRBJ1-1; 7 nucleotides match TRBD1. The junction had 5 bases not matched to a gene; V was cut back by 6 bases and J by 1 base. The CDR3 runs to 14 residues. Germline lookup yields CDR1 SEHNR and CDR2 FQNEAQ (reference sequence). The CDR3 nucleotides are TGTGCCAGCAGGGTGGGACAGTCGAACACTGAAGCTTTCTTT. It is translated as CASRVGQSNTEAFF.

This clonotype was picked up a small number of times. This chain uses TRBV5-1 with TRBJ2-7, with TRBD1 matching 7 bases. This CDR3 has 12 amino acids. Per the germline V gene, CDR1 is SGHRS and CDR2 is YFSETQ. J lost 3 bases, V lost 6 bases, and 3 bases had no gene match. The CDR3 here is CASKGGGYEQYF. The CDR3 DNA sequence: TGCGCCAGCAAAGGGGGCGGCTACGAGCAGTACTTC.